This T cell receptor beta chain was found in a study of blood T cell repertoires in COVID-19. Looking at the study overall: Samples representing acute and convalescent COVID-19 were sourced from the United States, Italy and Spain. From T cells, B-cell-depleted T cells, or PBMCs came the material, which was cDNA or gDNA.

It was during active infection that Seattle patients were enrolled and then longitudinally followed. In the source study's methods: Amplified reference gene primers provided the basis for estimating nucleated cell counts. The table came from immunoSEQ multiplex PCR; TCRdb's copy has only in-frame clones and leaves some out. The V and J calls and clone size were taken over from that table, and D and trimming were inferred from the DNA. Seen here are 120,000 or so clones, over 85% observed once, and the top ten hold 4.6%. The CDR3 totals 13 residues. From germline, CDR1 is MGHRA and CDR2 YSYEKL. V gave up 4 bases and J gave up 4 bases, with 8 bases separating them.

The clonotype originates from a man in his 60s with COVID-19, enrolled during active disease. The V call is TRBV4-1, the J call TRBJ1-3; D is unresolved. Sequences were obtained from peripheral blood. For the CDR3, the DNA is TGCGCCAGCAGCCGAGCGGAAGGAAACACCATATATTTT. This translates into CASSRAEGNTIYF.